The 4 T cell receptor beta chains below come from one sample, sequenced in a study of cytomegalovirus exposure and HLA in healthy donors. Vbeta (60) and Jbeta (13) primers were used in the PCR. Clones were read by immunoSEQ multiplex PCR, and TCRdb kept only the in-frame ones, dropping some. The table shows roughly 160,000 clones, with 80% to 90% occurring only once. Sample: PBMCs. These receptor sequences come from a young man in good health and CMV-seropositive.

The sample holds one count of this clone. The CDR3: CASSQDRGSGANVLTF. The CDR3 DNA sequence: TGCGCCAGCAGCCAAGATCGGGGCTCTGGGGCCAACGTCCTGACTTTC. This sequence joins TRBV4-1 and TRBJ2-6; weak D call: TRBD2 (5 bases). Germline values: CDR1 MGHRA, CDR2 YSYEKL. This CDR3 contains 16 residues. Trimming pared 0 bases from V and 0 bases from J, leaving 6 bases between.

The count of this clone is one. V gene TRBV5-1 combines with J gene TRBJ1-2; D gene ambiguous. CDR1 and CDR2 (germline): SGHRS, YFSETQ. There are 13 residues in the CDR3. V gave up 4 bases and J gave up 1 base, with 8 bases separating them. As DNA, the CDR3 is TGCGCCAGCAGCCCAGAAAGTAACTATGGCTACACCTTC. This encodes CASSPESNYGYTF.

J is TRBJ2-1 and V is TRBV9; 11 positions match TRBD2. This CDR3 spans 18 amino acids. V gave up 0 bases and J gave up 5 bases; unmatched junction bases: 10. Germline V gene data show CDR1 as SGDLS and CDR2 as YYNGEE. CDR3 region: CASSVDSLTSGANNEQFF. The CDR3 DNA follows: TGTGCCAGCAGCGTAGACTCCCTGACTAGCGGGGCGAACAATGAGCAGTTCTTC.

This clone occurred a few times. The chain links TRBV5-4 to TRBJ2-1; tentatively, D is TRBD2 (5 bases). V gave up 4 bases and J gave up 2 bases, with 13 bases separating them. The V gene's germline CDR1 is SGHNT and CDR2 YYREEE (reference sequence). This CDR3 is built from 15 residues. The CDR3 DNA reads as TGTGCCAGCAGCCTCGGGGTTTTGGCCTACAATGAGCAGTTCTTC. Its protein product is CASSLGVLAYNEQFF.